A single sample gave rise to the 27 T cell receptor beta chains below, sequenced in a study of neurological immune-mediated disorders. MiXCR was run by TCRdb on the 5' RACE reads, yielding one entry per CDR3 protein. The sample consists of approximately 89,000 distinct CDR3 sequences, 13% of them appearing once. Time point noted: longitudinal time-point 2. Sequenced: PBMCs. These receptors all come from a female donor with HTLV-1-associated myelopathy (HAM/TSP).

This clonotype was found many times. The V call is TRBV28, the J call TRBJ2-6; D gene ambiguous. CDR1 is MDHEN and CDR2 is SYDVKM in the germline V gene. This CDR3 is 14 amino acids long. Trimming removed 6 bases at V and 1 base at J, with 7 bases between. CDR3 loop: CASSDSSGANVLTF. DNA of the CDR3: TGTGCCAGCAGCGACTCGTCTGGGGCCAACGTCCTGACTTTC. Looking up the rest from reference TRBV28 and TRBJ2-6 gives the full variable domain: DVKVTQSSRYLVKRTGEKVFLECVQDMDHENMFWYRQDPGLGLRLIYFSYDVKMKEKGDIPEGYSVSREKKERFSLILESASTNQTSMYLCASSDSSGANVLTFGAGSRLTVL.

The sample holds many counts of this clonotype. CDR3 sequence reads: CASSQDRDRVNYEQYF. CDR3 in DNA: TGCGCCAGCAGCCAAGATAGAGACAGGGTCAACTACGAGCAGTACTTC. The genes are TRBV4-1 and TRBJ2-7; 7 bases match TRBD1. CDR3 length: 16 residues. Germline values: CDR1 MGHRA, CDR2 YSYEKL. Losses at the gene ends were 0 bases for V and 3 bases for J; bases not matched to a gene: 8.

In this sample, this clonotype turned up many times. The V and J genes are TRBV6-2 or TRBV6-3 and TRBJ2-3; 10 nucleotides line up with TRBD2. Germline CDR1 is MNHEY and CDR2 is SVGEGT. J was trimmed by 3 bases and V by 6 bases; bases with no gene match: 3. The CDR3 consists of 14 residues. The DNA for the CDR3 is TGTGCCAGCAGGTCTAGCGGGGGTACAGATACGCAGTATTTT. It yields the protein CASRSSGGTDTQYF.

A remark on this clonotype: A clone one base away is much larger, so this may be a read error. The chain recombines TRBV3-1 with TRBJ2-3; a weak D match, TRBD2 (6 bases). The germline V gene encodes CDR1 LGHDT and CDR2 YNNKEL (reference sequence). CDR3 size: 17 residues. The CDR3 nucleotides are TGTGCCAGCAGCCAAGAGAGTGGCAGGGTAGCGGCCGATATGCAGTATTTT. Translating gives CASSQESGRVAADMQYF.

Comments on this clonotype: This may come from a read error, since a much larger clone is one base off. The rearrangement joins TRBV18 to TRBJ1-2, with TRBD1 matching 9 bases. Germline V lookup: CDR1 KGHSH, CDR2 LQKENI. The length of the CDR3 is 14 residues. CDR3 sequence reads: CVSSPLGQGDGYTF. The CDR3 bases are TGTGTCAGCTCACCATTGGGACAGGGAGACGGCTACACCTTC.

This clonotype was counted ten times or more. V usage is TRBV4-2 and J usage is TRBJ2-3; 12 bases are a match to TRBD2. Germline assignment: CDR1 LGHNA and CDR2 YNFKEQ. With 5 bases clipped from V and 2 bases from J, the junction kept 5 bases outside the gene matches. This CDR3 region has 16 residues. The CDR3 loop reads CASSGLAGLDTDTQYF. The DNA for the CDR3 is TGTGCCAGCAGCGGACTAGCGGGGCTCGACACAGATACGCAGTATTTT.

This sequence joins TRBV28 and TRBJ2-7, with 7 bases identical to TRBD1. This CDR3 contains 15 residues. Per germline, CDR1 MDHEN and CDR2 SYDVKM. V lost 8 bases and J lost 0; bases outside the gene matches: 10. DNA of the CDR3: TGTGCCAGCCGGACCATCTGGGACAGCTCCTACGAGCAGTACTTC. Its protein product is CASRTIWDSSYEQYF.

A word on this clonotype: This sequence may be a read error, since a much larger clone differs from it by one base. The chain recombines TRBV5-1 with TRBJ2-7; 9 bases match TRBD1. V lost 4 bases, J lost 0 bases, and 11 bases stayed unmatched. The germline CDR1 and CDR2 sequences are SGHRS and YFSETQ. The CDR3 is 17 residues long. CDR3: CASSAGQGNSGSYEQYF. CDR3 in DNA: TGCGCCAGCAGCGCGGGACAGGGAAATTCGGGCTCCTACGAGCAGTACTTC.

This clonotype was observed at least ten times. The gene calls are TRBV7-9 and TRBJ2-5, with D unresolved. Looked up from germline, CDR1 is SEHNR and CDR2 is FQNEAQ (reference sequence). V was shortened by 3 bases and J by 4 bases, with 9 bases between the two germline ends. The CDR3 is 13 residues long. The CDR3 nucleotides are TGTGCCAGCAGCTTCGTCCTGGGAGAGACCCAGTACTTC. Translating it yields CASSFVLGETQYF.

This clonotype showed up many times. This chain joins TRBV6-5 and TRBJ2-5; D may match TRBD1 or TRBD2 (5 bases each). The CDR3 runs to 14 residues. Germline CDR1 and CDR2: MNHEY and SVGAGI. V gave up 2 bases and J gave up 7 bases, with 14 bases separating them. For the CDR3, the DNA is TGTGCCAGCAGTTACACCGGGACGGCTGGGACCCAGTACTTC. Translated: CASSYTGTAGTQYF.

For this clonotype: The conserved phenylalanine or tryptophan normally closing the CDR3 is absent here, so this likely arose from a read error. This chain uses TRBV7-2 with TRBJ2-7; 13 bases match TRBD2. J was trimmed by 3 bases and V by 5 bases; bases with no gene match: 7. Germline values: CDR1 SGHTA, CDR2 FQGNSA. The CDR3 sequence is 16 residues long. The CDR3 loop is CASSRTSGGRFYEQYS. The CDR3 DNA follows: TGTGCCAGCAGCAGGACTAGCGGGGGTAGATTCTACGAGCAGTACTCC.

This clonotype was seen repeatedly, ten times or more. DNA for the CDR3: TGTGCCAGCAGCGCGACGGGATTAGGAGATACGCAGTATTTT. It codes for CASSATGLGDTQYF. V gene TRBV9 combines with J gene TRBJ2-3; weak D call: TRBD2 (5 bases). With 3 bases removed from V and 5 bases from J, the gap between germline ends came to 13 bases. The CDR3 contains 14 residues. Germline CDR1 SGDLS, CDR2 YYNGEE. Based on the CDR3 plus reference TRBV9 and TRBJ2-3, the full variable domain is DSGVTQTPKHLITATGQRVTLRCSPRSGDLSVYWYQQSLDQGLQFLIQYYNGEERAKGNILERFSAQQFPDLHSELNLSSLELGDSALYFCASSATGLGDTQYFGPGTRLTVL.

The sample holds many counts of this clonotype. The J gene is TRBJ1-1, the V gene TRBV5-1; maybe TRBD1 (5 bases). Germline lookup yields CDR1 SGHRS and CDR2 YFSETQ. The CDR3 length is 15 residues. The germline V and J ends were trimmed by 0 bases and 4 bases, with 13 bases remaining between them. The CDR3, as DNA: TGCGCCAGCAGCTTGGAAGGGGCCCCGGGCACTGAAGCTTTCTTT. Amino acids: CASSLEGAPGTEAFF. The variable domain in full, completed from reference TRBV5-1 and TRBJ1-1, reads KAGVTQTPRYLIKTRGQQVTLSCSPISGHRSVSWYQQTPGQGLQFLFEYFSETQRNKGNFPGRFSGRQFSNSRSEMNVSTLELGDSALYLCASSLEGAPGTEAFFGQGTRLTVV.

There are many counts of this clonotype. The chain uses TRBV20-1 and TRBJ2-5, with 10 bases that match TRBD2. The J segment lost 3 bases and the V segment lost 5 bases, leaving 9 bases of the junction unmatched. This CDR3 region has 15 residues. CDR1 is DFQATT and CDR2 is SNEGSKA in the germline V gene (reference sequence). Written as DNA, the CDR3 is TGCAGTGCTCTGACTGGGCTAGCGGGGGAAGAGACCCAGTACTTC. Translation: CSALTGLAGEETQYF.

This clonotype has at least ten counts. The chain employs TRBV2 and TRBJ2-7, with D perhaps TRBD1 or TRBD2 (6 bases each). This CDR3 is built from 13 residues. Trimming pared 6 bases from V and 5 bases from J, leaving 14 bases between. CDR1 and CDR2 from the germline V gene are SNHLY and FYNNEI. The chain's CDR3 is CASSMDGGHEQYF. The CDR3 DNA follows: TGTGCCAGCAGCATGGATGGGGGGCACGAGCAGTACTTC.

This clonotype is a singleton in its sample. Its ends do not fully match the called genes, so a read error is possible. The chain combines TRBV7-2 with TRBJ1-2; D is unresolved. The germline gives CDR1 SGHTA, CDR2 FQGNSA. This CDR3 comprises 13 residues. The CDR3 reads CVSSIEALYGYTF. CDR3 DNA sequence: TGTGTCAGCAGCATCGAGGCACTCTATGGCTACACCTTC.

This chain links TRBV9 with TRBJ2-2; D gene ambiguous. Trimming took 3 bases from V and 7 from J, leaving 13 bases between them. The length of the CDR3 is 14 residues. The germline V gene has CDR1 SGDLS and CDR2 YYNGEE. The CDR3 sequence is CASSAPSKYGELFF. The CDR3 DNA sequence: TGTGCCAGCAGCGCCCCGTCAAAATACGGGGAGCTGTTTTTT.

This clonotype was found many times. The chain has TRBV5-1 and TRBJ1-6, with a tentative D call TRBD1 (5 bases). The CDR3 contains 13 residues. V was cut by 0 bases and J by 7 bases, with 5 bases left in between. Germline CDR1 is SGHRS and CDR2 is YFSETQ. The DNA for the CDR3 is TGCGCCAGCAGCTTGGAGGGGAATTCACCCCTCCACTTT. Translation: CASSLEGNSPLHF.

At least ten counts were recorded for this clonotype. The chain employs TRBV5-1 and TRBJ1-3; D is possibly TRBD1 (6 bases). V lost 2 bases and J 0 bases, leaving 15 bases between the germline ends. This CDR3 region has 17 residues. From germline, CDR1 is SGHRS and CDR2 YFSETQ. CDR3 in DNA: TGCGCCAGCAGCTTAGATCGAGGGGGAAACTCTGGAAACACCATATATTTT. This gives the protein CASSLDRGGNSGNTIYF.

This clonotype was seen ten or more times. The chain carries TRBV5-6 and TRBJ1-2; the D gene is possibly TRBD1 (5 bases). The CDR3 covers 13 residues. Germline CDR1 is SGHDT and CDR2 is YYEEEE. V lost 3 bases to trimming and J lost 3 bases, with 9 bases between them. Here the CDR3 reads CASSWRGHYGYTF. The CDR3 DNA sequence: TGTGCCAGCAGCTGGAGGGGCCACTATGGCTACACCTTC. The full variable domain, completed using reference TRBV5-6 and TRBJ1-2, is DAGVTQSPTHLIKTRGQQVTLRCSPKSGHDTVSWYQQALGQGPQFIFQYYEEEERQRGNFPDRFSGHQFPNYSSELNVNALLLGDSALYLCASSWRGHYGYTFGSGTRLTVV.

This clonotype showed up many times. This chain joins TRBV5-1 and TRBJ2-7; D perhaps matches TRBD1 (6 bases). The length of the CDR3 is 16 residues. Per germline, CDR1 SGHRS and CDR2 YFSETQ. V dropped 1 base and J dropped 1 base, with 15 bases sitting between them. CDR3 loop: CASSLQGGQNSYEQYF. The CDR3 DNA is TGCGCCAGCAGCTTGCAAGGAGGACAGAATTCCTACGAGCAGTACTTC.

To note about this clonotype: This may be a read error, as it is one base from a much larger clone. The V gene is TRBV10-3, the J gene TRBJ1-4; no definite D call. The CDR3 loop spans 14 amino acids. Looked up from germline, CDR1 is ENHRY and CDR2 is SYGVKD. The CDR3 is CSISSARANEKLFF. For the CDR3, the DNA is TGTTCCATCTCGTCGGCTCGGGCTAATGAAAAACTGTTTTTT.

This clonotype was counted ten times or more. V gene TRBV5-1 combines with J gene TRBJ2-1; TRBD1 matches 9 bases. The V gene's germline CDR1 is SGHRS and CDR2 YFSETQ. The CDR3 consists of 14 residues. V trimming: 4 bases; J trimming: 9 bases; junction bases outside the gene matches: 8. The CDR3: CASSLRDRDREQFF. For the CDR3, the DNA is TGCGCCAGCAGCCTCCGGGACAGGGACCGTGAGCAGTTCTTC. Complete variable domain (other parts from reference TRBV5-1 and TRBJ2-1): KAGVTQTPRYLIKTRGQQVTLSCSPISGHRSVSWYQQTPGQGLQFLFEYFSETQRNKGNFPGRFSGRQFSNSRSEMNVSTLELGDSALYLCASSLRDRDREQFFGPGTRLTVL.

This clonotype appeared many times. The chain links TRBV6-6 to TRBJ2-7; no definite D call. The ends were cut back, 0 bases at V and 0 bases at J, with 9 bases in the middle. The CDR3 runs to 15 residues. The germline CDR1 and CDR2 sequences are MNHNY and SVGAGI (reference sequence). The CDR3 bases are TGTGCCAGCAGTTACTCTCGGACGGACTCCTACGAGCAGTACTTC. It encodes CASSYSRTDSYEQYF.

In this sample, this clonotype turned up many times. This chain uses TRBV12-3 or TRBV12-4 with TRBJ1-2, with TRBD1 matching over 9 bases. This CDR3 comprises 15 residues. Unmatched junction bases numbered 9, after V lost 3 bases and J lost 7 bases. CDR3 in amino acids: CASSFNTGTGSGYTF. DNA for the CDR3: TGTGCCAGCAGTTTCAATACCGGGACAGGGAGTGGCTACACCTTC.

The V gene is TRBV6-2 or TRBV6-3, the J gene TRBJ2-2; 8 bases map to TRBD1. Germline CDR1 reads MNHEY; CDR2 reads SVGEGT. The CDR3 has 15 amino acids. V lost 3 bases and J lost 6; bases outside the gene matches: 6. This CDR3 reads CASSYAQGAAGELFF. DNA of the CDR3: TGTGCCAGCAGTTATGCGCAGGGGGCGGCCGGGGAGCTGTTTTTT.

This clonotype has at least ten counts. V is TRBV5-1 and J is TRBJ1-1; perhaps TRBD1 as D (5 bases). The CDR3 spans 13 residues. Germline assignment: CDR1 SGHRS and CDR2 YFSETQ. V was pared by 0 bases and J by 6 bases, with 9 bases between. The CDR3 region is CASSLEGAPEAFF. The DNA of the CDR3 is TGCGCCAGCAGCTTGGAAGGGGCCCCTGAAGCTTTCTTT.